The clone carrying this T cell receptor beta chain is a singleton in its sample. The data originate from a study of blood T cell repertoires in COVID-19. The wider study: Whether acute or convalescent, the COVID-19 samples came from the United States, Italy and Spain.

Here immunoSEQ multiplex PCR was the method, and the copy in TCRdb shows in-frame clones only, minus some. The data contain roughly 130,000 clones, about nine tenths of them singletons. The CDR3 runs 13 residues. The V and J ends lost 9 bases and 0 bases, in that order; junction bases with no gene match: 2. Germline V CDR1 and CDR2: SNHLY, FYNNEI. Sequenced input: peripheral blood. The source is a human donor with COVID-19, enrolled during active disease. The donor label of this sample is uncertain. V gene TRBV2 combines with J gene TRBJ1-1; 9 bases map to TRBD1. CDR3 loop: CASGQGLNTEAFF. The CDR3 DNA sequence: TGTGCCAGTGGACAGGGGTTGAACACTGAAGCTTTCTTT.